This entry concerns a single TCR beta chain. Antigen: not known. This specimen belongs to a study of blood T cells in healthy people across ages. Study findings and constraints: More naive CD4+ cells and higher diversity were found in long-lived than in aged donors. Among T cells, TCR beta diversity per million cells dropped roughly linearly as age rose. Bulk PBMC profiling left naive and antigen-experienced comparisons inconclusive.

Through a sample-barcoded 5' primer and a J-beta primer mix, a second PCR was run for about 7 to 12 cycles. Each cDNA molecule carried a tag from a template-switch adaptor that contained 12 random nucleotides. TCRdb fed the 5' RACE reads into MiXCR, producing one record per CDR3 protein. The profile shows more than 1,400,000 distinct CDR3 sequences, 40% to 50% of them singletons. What was sequenced was blood. This clonotype originated in a woman younger than 30 in good health.

CDR3 sequence (DNA): TGCAGTGCTAGTCGCGGGCAGGGCGGCACTGAAGCTTTCTTT. Its protein is CSASRGQGGTEAFF. V usage is TRBV20-1 and J usage is TRBJ1-1; tentative D call: TRBD1 (5 bases). The V and J ends lost 3 bases and 4 bases respectively, with 15 bases between them. The CDR3 length is 14 residues. Germline loops: CDR1 DFQATT, CDR2 SNEGSKA (reference sequence).